The 25 T cell receptor beta chains below all came from one sample that was sequenced in a study of T cells after yellow fever vaccination. Using its own MiXCR run on the 5' RACE reads, TCRdb lists one record per CDR3 protein. This table has about 220,000 distinct CDR3 sequences, more than 3% appearing once. The input for sequencing was CD4+ T cells sorted from PBMCs, taken 10 days after the yellow fever booster vaccination. Receptors originate from a man between 18 and 29 years old who received the YFV17D yellow fever vaccine.

This clonotype was seen more than once but under ten times. The chain links TRBV23-1 to TRBJ1-2; TRBD1 aligns across 8 bases. TRBV23-1 is given ORF status, its function remaining uncertain. The ends lost 2 bases at V and 0 bases at J; junction bases unmatched: 14. This CDR3 has 19 amino acids. CDR3 sequence: CASSQDGERATGANYGYTF. CDR3 nucleotide sequence: TGCGCCAGCAGTCAAGATGGTGAACGCGCGACAGGGGCTAACTATGGCTACACCTTC.

The chain joins TRBV28 to TRBJ2-7, with TRBD2 identical over 7 bases. This CDR3 has 14 residues. The trim removed 2 bases at V and 3 bases at J, leaving 4 bases unmatched. Germline CDR1 and CDR2: MDHEN and SYDVKM. This CDR3 is CASSLGGGDYEQYV. The CDR3 DNA sequence: TGTGCCAGCAGTTTAGGGGGAGGGGACTACGAGCAGTACGTC.

CDR3 in DNA: TGTGCCAGCAGCCAAGGACACTATGGCTACACCTTC. This encodes CASSQGHYGYTF. V is TRBV4-2 and J is TRBJ1-2; D is undetermined. The V and J ends lost 1 base and 3 bases respectively, with 3 bases between them. The CDR3 spans 12 residues. CDR1 and CDR2 from the germline V gene are LGHNA and YNFKEQ.

There are a few counts of this clonotype. This sequence joins TRBV18 and TRBJ2-7, with 9 bases matching TRBD1. The CDR3 consists of 15 residues. Per germline, CDR1 KGHSH and CDR2 LQKENI. The J segment lost 3 bases and the V segment lost 3 bases, leaving 6 bases of the junction unmatched. CDR3 coding DNA: TGTGCCAGCTCACCGCCGGGACAGGGACACTACGAGCAGTACTTC. Its protein is CASSPPGQGHYEQYF. The whole variable domain, remainder taken from reference TRBV18 and TRBJ2-7, is NAGVMQNPRHLVRRRGQEARLRCSPMKGHSHVYWYRQLPEEGLKFMVYLQKENIIDESGMPKERFSAEFPKEGPSILRIQQVVRGDSAAYFCASSPPGQGHYEQYFGPGTRLTVT.

This clonotype was observed many times. J is TRBJ2-2 and V is TRBV5-1; 7 bases align to TRBD1. After removal of 3 bases from V and 2 bases from J, the junction contained 7 bases not matched to a gene. The CDR3 length is 16 residues. The germline V gene has CDR1 SGHRS and CDR2 YFSETQ. CDR3 protein: CASSSTGTANTGELFF. CDR3 bases: TGCGCCAGCAGCTCAACCGGGACAGCAAACACCGGGGAGCTGTTTTTT.

The chain uses TRBV2 and TRBJ1-6; no clear D gene. Trimming took off 4 bases at V and 12 bases at J, with 7 bases between the two ends. Looked up from germline, CDR1 is SNHLY and CDR2 is FYNNEI. The CDR3 extends over 11 amino acids. CDR3 protein: CASSAVLPLHF. The CDR3 region has the DNA TGTGCCAGCAGTGCCGTGTTACCCCTCCACTTT.

The sample holds many counts of this clonotype. The rearrangement links TRBV6-2 or TRBV6-3 to TRBJ1-2, with D tentatively TRBD1 (5 bases). CDR3 length: 12 residues. CDR1 is MNHEY, CDR2 SVGEGT, per germline. V gave up 4 bases and J gave up 8 bases, with 11 bases separating them. For the CDR3, the DNA is TGTGCCAGCAGTTTAATGCAGGGCGGCTACACCTTC. Protein sequence: CASSLMQGGYTF.

There are a few counts of this clonotype. J is TRBJ2-5 and V is TRBV24-1, with 8 bases aligning to TRBD1. The junction had 7 bases not matched to a gene; V was cut back by 6 bases and J by 2 bases. CDR3 size: 15 residues. CDR1 KGHDR and CDR2 SFDVKD come from the germline V gene. The CDR3 region is CATSSDREIQETQYF. The CDR3, as DNA: TGTGCCACCAGTTCGGACAGGGAGATACAAGAGACCCAGTACTTC.

This clonotype was counted only a few times. V and J are TRBV5-6 and TRBJ2-1, with D perhaps matching TRBD1 or TRBD2 (5 bases each). The germline CDR1 and CDR2 sequences are SGHDT and YYEEEE. This CDR3 contains 14 residues. Trimming removed 0 bases at V and 2 bases at J, with 6 bases between. As DNA, the CDR3 is TGTGCCAGCAGCTTGGTGGGGGCCTACAATGAGCAGTTCTTC. Protein product: CASSLVGAYNEQFF.

This clonotype was recorded a few times. CDR3 in DNA: TGTGCCAGCAGTTACGTTTTTCGGAACGGGGGAGAGACCCAGTACTTC. It specifies CASSYVFRNGGETQYF. The genes are TRBV6-5 and TRBJ2-5; a possible D gene is TRBD2 (6 bases). There are 16 residues in the CDR3. Per germline, CDR1 MNHEY and CDR2 SVGAGI. Trimming took off 2 bases at V and 4 bases at J, with 17 bases between the two ends.

This clonotype occurred many times. The chain combines TRBV5-5 with TRBJ2-7, with D perhaps TRBD1 (5 bases). CDR1 and CDR2 from the germline V gene are SGHKS and YYEKEE (reference sequence). This CDR3 is built from 15 residues. With 5 bases removed from V and 0 bases from J, the gap between germline ends came to 15 bases. CDR3 loop: CASRSGLSPSYEQYV. The CDR3 DNA follows: TGTGCCAGCAGATCAGGGTTATCCCCCTCCTACGAGCAGTACGTC.

V is TRBV5-6 and J is TRBJ1-4; D remains unclear. The germline V and J ends were trimmed by 1 base and 4 bases, with 8 bases remaining between them. Germline-derived CDR1 and CDR2 are SGHDT and YYEEEE. CDR3 length: 14 residues. CDR3 bases: TGTGCCAGCAGCTTGAAGACCTTTAATGAAAAACTGTTTTTT. Its translation: CASSLKTFNEKLFF.

This clonotype was detected ten times or more. CDR3 coding DNA: TGTGCCAGCAGCTTATTGGTTCGCGGGGGGGCCAGGGACAATGAGCAGTTCTTC. Encoded protein: CASSLLVRGGARDNEQFF. The chain links TRBV7-6 to TRBJ2-1; 9 nucleotides line up with TRBD2. Germline lookup yields CDR1 SGHVS and CDR2 FNYEAQ. The J segment lost 5 bases and the V segment lost 2 bases, leaving 13 bases of the junction unmatched. The CDR3 loop spans 18 amino acids.

This clonotype was picked up many times. The chain has TRBV6-6 and TRBJ2-2; D may correspond to TRBD1 or TRBD2 (5 bases each). Germline V gene lookup returns CDR1 MNHNY and CDR2 SVGAGI (reference sequence). The CDR3 covers 13 residues. V lost 8 bases and J 7 bases, leaving 14 bases between the germline ends. CDR3 amino acids: CASEGTGFGELFF. In DNA, the CDR3 is TGTGCCAGCGAGGGGACGGGTTTCGGGGAGCTGTTTTTT.

There are a few counts of this clonotype. V is TRBV5-1 and J is TRBJ2-3; 7 nucleotides match TRBD2. Germline V gives CDR1 SGHRS, CDR2 YFSETQ. The ends lost 0 bases at V and 6 bases at J; junction bases unmatched: 7. The CDR3 extends over 15 amino acids. The CDR3 here is CASSLGAGRADTQYF. The CDR3 region has the DNA TGCGCCAGCAGCTTGGGGGCAGGGAGGGCGGATACGCAGTATTTT.

This clonotype was seen a handful of times. The J gene is TRBJ2-3, the V gene TRBV7-2; D ambiguous. V lost 1 base to trimming and J lost 2 bases, with 13 bases between them. Looked up from germline, CDR1 is SGHTA and CDR2 is FQGNSA. The CDR3 contains 16 residues. CDR3: CASSLVLAQYTDTQYF. For the CDR3, the DNA is TGTGCCAGCAGCTTAGTATTGGCGCAGTACACAGATACGCAGTATTTT.

This clonotype was counted many times. V gene TRBV7-9 combines with J gene TRBJ1-1; possibly TRBD1 for D (5 bases). The ends were cut back, 5 bases at V and 4 bases at J, with 14 bases in the middle. The CDR3 is 14 amino acids. The germline gives CDR1 SEHNR, CDR2 FQNEAQ (reference sequence). CDR3 region: CASSQREGSTEAFF. CDR3 in DNA: TGTGCCAGCAGCCAAAGGGAGGGGAGCACTGAAGCTTTCTTT.

This sequence joins TRBV5-4 and TRBJ2-1; 10 nucleotides line up with TRBD2. V lost 2 bases to trimming and J lost 4 bases; unmatched junction nucleotides: 6. The CDR3 covers 16 residues. Germline CDR1 and CDR2: SGHNT and YYREEE (reference sequence). CDR3 in amino acids: CASSFGAGGNYNEQFF. The CDR3 nucleotides read TGTGCCAGCAGCTTTGGAGCGGGGGGGAATTACAATGAGCAGTTCTTC.

About this clonotype itself: The junction departs from germline at one end; a sequencing error may be responsible. V gene TRBV7-8 combines with J gene TRBJ1-6; tentatively, D is TRBD1 (5 bases). Germline CDR1 reads SGHVS; CDR2 reads FQNEAQ. The CDR3 covers 15 residues. CDR3 sequence: CAGSWGRQENSPLHF. CDR3 DNA: TGTGCCGGCAGCTGGGGGAGGCAGGAGAATTCACCCCTCCACTTT. The whole variable domain, remainder taken from reference TRBV7-8 and TRBJ1-6, is GAGVSQSPRYKVAKRGQDVALRCDPISGHVSLFWYQQALGQGPEFLTYFQNEAQLDKSGLPSDRFFAERPEGSVSTLKIQRTQQEDSAVYLCAGSWGRQENSPLHFGNGTRLTVT.

In its sample, this clonotype was seen a few times. J is TRBJ2-2 and V is TRBV20-1; maybe TRBD1 (6 bases). This CDR3 comprises 14 residues. CDR1 is DFQATT and CDR2 is SNEGSKA in the germline V gene (reference sequence). V gave up 6 bases and J gave up 1 base, with 12 bases separating them. CDR3 DNA: TGCAGTGCGCATCAAGGGGGGAACACCGGGGAGCTGTTTTTT. It translates to CSAHQGGNTGELFF.

This clonotype was detected a few times. The gene calls are TRBV13 and TRBJ1-1, with a tentative D call TRBD1 (5 bases). V lost 6 bases to trimming and J lost 6 bases, with 14 bases between them. The CDR3 extends over 13 amino acids. Germline lookup yields CDR1 PRHDT and CDR2 FYEKMQ (reference sequence). In nucleotides, the CDR3 is TGTGCCAGCAGTTTACGGGGGGGACCTGAAGCTTTCTTT. Translation: CASSLRGGPEAFF.

This clonotype came up many times. The chain uses TRBV4-1 and TRBJ1-2; D gene unclear. The CDR3 covers 14 residues. Germline V CDR1 and CDR2: MGHRA, YSYEKL. V lost 1 base and J 7 bases, leaving 13 bases between the germline ends. Written as DNA, the CDR3 is TGCGCCAGCAGCCAAGTAGTCGGGGTTGGTGGCTACACCTTC. Translated: CASSQVVGVGGYTF.

This clonotype was seen repeatedly, ten times or more. The gene calls are TRBV20-1 and TRBJ2-3, with D perhaps being TRBD1 or TRBD2 (6 bases each). The CDR3 loop spans 14 amino acids. The V gene's germline CDR1 is DFQATT and CDR2 SNEGSKA (reference sequence). V was cut by 4 bases and J by 1 base, with 12 bases left in between. CDR3 protein: CSAIRGVGTDTQYF. CDR3 bases: TGCAGTGCTATAAGGGGGGTGGGCACAGATACGCAGTATTTT.

This chain links TRBV11-2 with TRBJ1-5; weak D call: TRBD1 (6 bases). The CDR3 sequence is 15 residues long. Germline V gene lookup returns CDR1 SGHAT and CDR2 FQNNGV. Trimming pared 0 bases from V and 5 bases from J, leaving 11 bases between. CDR3 sequence reads: CASSLEGARYQPQHF. CDR3 nucleotide sequence: TGTGCCAGCAGCTTAGAGGGGGCGCGGTATCAGCCCCAGCATTTT. Looking up the rest from reference TRBV11-2 and TRBJ1-5 gives the full variable domain: EAGVAQSPRYKIIEKRQSVAFWCNPISGHATLYWYQQILGQGPKLLIQFQNNGVVDDSQLPKDRFSAERLKGVDSTLKIQPAKLEDSAVYLCASSLEGARYQPQHFGDGTRLSIL.

This clonotype came up a few times. CDR3 in DNA: TGTGCCAGCAGCCCGGAGGTGGACACTGAAGCTTTCTTT. Its translation is CASSPEVDTEAFF. J is TRBJ1-1 and V is TRBV5-4; no definite D call. V was pared by 4 bases and J by 3 bases, with 10 bases between. The germline gives CDR1 SGHNT, CDR2 YYREEE (reference sequence). This CDR3 has 13 residues.